The sequence of this T cell receptor (beta chain) was determined in a study of metastatic and nonmetastatic thyroid tumors. Germline values: CDR1 SGHNT, CDR2 YYREEE (reference sequence). The CDR3 covers 16 residues. After removal of 1 base from V and 6 bases from J, the junction contained 10 bases not matched to a gene. No patient received treatment before thyroid surgery. This clone was seen more than once but under ten times. Original processing notes: Built for papillary thyroid cancer, a distant-metastasis classifier drew on CDR3 differences across clinicopathological groups. TCRdb redid the clone calls on the PCR reads using MiXCR. These V and J calls rely on TCRdb rather than the paper's analysis. Of roughly 20,000 clones in the sample, just over 35% are singletons; the top ten hold 25% to 30%.

Specimen: tumor tissue. This clonotype originated in a female donor with papillary thyroid cancer or a benign thyroid nodule (not recorded which). Some clones in this sample may be carry-over from other donors' samples. This sequence joins TRBV5-4 and TRBJ2-1; 7 bases match TRBD2. The CDR3: CASSLFVGGPFNEQFF. CDR3 DNA sequence: TGTGCCAGCAGCTTGTTCGTGGGAGGGCCTTTCAATGAGCAGTTCTTC. Supplemented by reference TRBV5-4 and TRBJ2-1, the full variable domain reads ETGVTQSPTHLIKTRGQQVTLRCSSQSGHNTVSWYQQALGQGPQFIFQYYREEENGRGNFPPRFSGLQFPNYSSELNVNALELDDSALYLCASSLFVGGPFNEQFFGPGTRLTVL.